This T cell receptor beta chain is from a study of blood T cell repertoires in COVID-19. The CDR3 is 15 residues long. V lost 2 bases, J lost 2 bases, and 10 bases lay in between. In germline, CDR1 is MDHEN, CDR2 SYDVKM. In its sample, this clone was seen once. TCRdb keeps only in-frame clones here, not all; method: immunoSEQ multiplex PCR. The sample lists 130,000 to 150,000 clones; 88% were seen once. Sequenced sample: peripheral blood. The rearrangement links TRBV28 to TRBJ1-5, with D possibly matching TRBD1 (6 bases). This sequence was found in a man aged 45-65 years with active or convalescent COVID-19. The CDR3 here is CASSLHAGGNQPQHF. In DNA form, the CDR3 reads TGTGCCAGCAGTTTACATGCAGGGGGCAATCAGCCCCAGCATTTT.